This T cell receptor (beta chain) originates from a study of immune characterization of retroperitoneal liposarcoma. MiXCR was run by TCRdb on the PCR reads, yielding one entry per CDR3 protein. The sample holds roughly 12,000 distinct CDR3 sequences, about a quarter seen once. The CDR3 covers 14 residues. Germline V gives CDR1 LGHNT, CDR2 FRNRAP. Trimming removed 7 bases from V and 1 base from J, with 13 bases in between. J is TRBJ1-1 and V is TRBV12-5, with a possible D match to TRBD1 (5 bases). Sequencing was carried out using tumor tissue. The receptor was derived from a female donor with retroperitoneal liposarcoma. CDR3 nucleotide sequence: TGTGCTAGTGCCCTAGGGACGGCGAACACTGAAGCTTTCTTT. It is translated as CASALGTANTEAFF.